This T cell receptor beta chain was identified in a study of T-cell reconstitution after alpha-beta-depleted transplantation in children. V was cut by 0 bases and J by 12 bases, with 12 bases left in between. CDR3 length: 12 residues. CDR1 SQVTM and CDR2 ANQGSEA come from the germline V gene. This clonotype was counted ten times or more. Its antigen is undetermined. Overall study results and limits: The high TCRbeta diversity at day 60 in some patients came from surviving recipient T cells and thymic progenitors. T-cell numbers and diversity, one year after transplant, stemmed largely from T cells that were newly produced. After transplant, at about two months, alpha-beta T cells were reportedly derived from several hundred expanded graft clones.

Unique molecular identifiers were incorporated when the TCRbeta library was constructed. TCRdb passed the PCR reads through MiXCR, listing each CDR3 protein once. The data hold 450,000 to 550,000 distinct CDR3 sequences, with about an eighth observed a single time. This sequence joins TRBV29-1 and TRBJ2-1; no definite D call. This clonotype originated in a female patient aged 2-15 years who had a stem cell transplant for aplastic anemia, so the T cells may come from the graft donor. Sequencing used PBMCs, mostly from graft donor cells, obtained 180 days after TCRalphabeta/CD19-depleted stem cell transplant. The DNA of the CDR3 is TGCAGCGTTGAAGACTGGCCCGCCGGGCAGTTCTTC. This sequence encodes CSVEDWPAGQFF.